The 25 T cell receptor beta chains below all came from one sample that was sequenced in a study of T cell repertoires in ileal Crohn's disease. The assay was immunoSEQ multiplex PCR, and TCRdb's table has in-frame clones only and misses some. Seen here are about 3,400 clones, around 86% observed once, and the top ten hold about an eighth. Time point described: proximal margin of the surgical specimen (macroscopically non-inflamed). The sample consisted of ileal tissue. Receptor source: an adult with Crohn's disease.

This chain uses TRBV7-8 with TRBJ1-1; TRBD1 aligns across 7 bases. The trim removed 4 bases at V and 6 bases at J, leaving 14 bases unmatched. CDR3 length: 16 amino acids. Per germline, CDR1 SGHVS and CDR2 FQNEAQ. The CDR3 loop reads CASSSAGAGTVSEAFF. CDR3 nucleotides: TGTGCCAGCAGCTCAGCAGGGGCAGGGACAGTCTCTGAAGCTTTCTTT.

CDR3 DNA: TGTGCCAGCAGCGTCGAGTTGGGGGGCGGGACCCAGTACTTC. Translation: CASSVELGGGTQYF. The chain joins TRBV7-2 to TRBJ2-5, with D perhaps assigned TRBD1 or TRBD2 (6 bases each). Germline V CDR1 and CDR2: SGHTA, FQGNSA. This CDR3 region has 14 residues. V was trimmed by 5 bases and J by 7 bases, leaving 17 bases between them. The full variable domain, rest sourced from reference TRBV7-2 and TRBJ2-5, is GAGVSQSPSNKVTEKGKDVELRCDPISGHTALYWYRQSLGQGLEFLIYFQGNSAPDKSGLPSDRFSAERTGGSVSTLTIQRTQQEDSAVYLCASSVELGGGTQYFGPGTRLLVL.

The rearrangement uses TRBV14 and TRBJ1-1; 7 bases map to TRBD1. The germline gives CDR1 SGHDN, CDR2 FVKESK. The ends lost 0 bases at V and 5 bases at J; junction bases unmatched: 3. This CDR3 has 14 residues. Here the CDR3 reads CASSQEQGLTEAFF. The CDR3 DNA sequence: TGTGCCAGCAGCCAAGAACAGGGGTTGACTGAAGCTTTCTTT. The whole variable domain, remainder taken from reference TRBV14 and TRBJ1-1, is EAGVTQFPSHSVIEKGQTVTLRCDPISGHDNLYWYRRVMGKEIKFLLHFVKESKQDESGMPNNRFLAERTGGTYSTLKVQPAELEDSGVYFCASSQEQGLTEAFFGQGTRLTVV.

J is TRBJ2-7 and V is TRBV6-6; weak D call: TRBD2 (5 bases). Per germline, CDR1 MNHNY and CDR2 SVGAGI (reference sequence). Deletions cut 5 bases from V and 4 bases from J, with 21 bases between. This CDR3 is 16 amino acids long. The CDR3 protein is CASSQLGIQGIYEQYF. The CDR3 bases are TGTGCCAGCAGTCAACTCGGGATCCAAGGGATATACGAGCAGTACTTC.

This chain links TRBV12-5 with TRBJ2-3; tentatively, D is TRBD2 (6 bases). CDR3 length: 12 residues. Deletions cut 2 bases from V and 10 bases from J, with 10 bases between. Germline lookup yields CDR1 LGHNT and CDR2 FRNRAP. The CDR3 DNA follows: TGTGCTAGTGGTTTGACGGGCGGGGCGCAGTATTTT. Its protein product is CASGLTGGAQYF.

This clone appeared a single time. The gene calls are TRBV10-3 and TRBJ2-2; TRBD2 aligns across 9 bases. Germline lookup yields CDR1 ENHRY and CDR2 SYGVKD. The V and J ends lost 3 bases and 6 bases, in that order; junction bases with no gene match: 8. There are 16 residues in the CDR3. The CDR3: CAISDGVAGVSGELFF. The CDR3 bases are TGTGCCATCAGTGATGGGGTAGCGGGAGTATCCGGGGAGCTGTTTTTT.

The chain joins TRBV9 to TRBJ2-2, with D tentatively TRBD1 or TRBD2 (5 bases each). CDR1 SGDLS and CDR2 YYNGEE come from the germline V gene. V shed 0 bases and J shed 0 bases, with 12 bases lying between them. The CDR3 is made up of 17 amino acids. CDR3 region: CASSVGGSAANTGELFF. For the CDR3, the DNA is TGTGCCAGCAGCGTAGGGGGGTCGGCAGCGAACACCGGGGAGCTGTTTTTT.

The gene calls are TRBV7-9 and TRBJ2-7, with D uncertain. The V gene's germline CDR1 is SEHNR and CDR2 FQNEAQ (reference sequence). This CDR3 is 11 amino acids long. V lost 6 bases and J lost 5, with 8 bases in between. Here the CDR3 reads CASSSKDEQYF. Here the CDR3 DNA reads TGTGCCAGCAGTTCCAAGGACGAGCAGTACTTC.

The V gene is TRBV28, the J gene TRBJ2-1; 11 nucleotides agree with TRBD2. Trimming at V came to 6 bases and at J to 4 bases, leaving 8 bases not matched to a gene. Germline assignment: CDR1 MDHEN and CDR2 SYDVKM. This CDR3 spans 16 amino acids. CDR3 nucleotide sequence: TGTGCCAGCAGGACTAGCGGGGAGGTGGGGTACAATGAGCAGTTCTTC. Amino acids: CASRTSGEVGYNEQFF.

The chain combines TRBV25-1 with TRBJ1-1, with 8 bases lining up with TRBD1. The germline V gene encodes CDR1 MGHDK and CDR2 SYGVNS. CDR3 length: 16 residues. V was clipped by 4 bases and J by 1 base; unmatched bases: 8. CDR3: CASSVFHRGGNTEAFF. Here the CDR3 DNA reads TGTGCCAGCAGTGTATTCCACAGGGGGGGGAACACTGAAGCTTTCTTT. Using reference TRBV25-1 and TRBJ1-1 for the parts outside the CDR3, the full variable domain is EADIYQTPRYLVIGTGKKITLECSQTMGHDKMYWYQQDPGMELHLIHYSYGVNSTEKGDLSSESTVSRIRTEHFPLTLESARPSHTSQYLCASSVFHRGGNTEAFFGQGTRLTVV.

The CDR3 DNA follows: TGTGCCAGCAGCTTAGATCATAAGACAGGTGAAGCTTTCTTT. Translated: CASSLDHKTGEAFF. The rearrangement joins TRBV11-3 to TRBJ1-1, with D possibly matching TRBD1 (6 bases). V lost 0 bases and J lost 7, with 12 bases in between. The V gene's germline CDR1 is SGHNT and CDR2 YENEEA. The CDR3 has 14 residues.

The CDR3 DNA reads as TGTGCCAGCAGGTCAAGCGGGACTGAATACGAGCAGTACTTC. Translating it yields CASRSSGTEYEQYF. The V and J genes are TRBV27 and TRBJ2-7; TRBD2 agrees at 7 bases. There are 14 residues in the CDR3. Trimming cost V 6 bases and J 4 bases; bases outside gene matches: 9. Germline V lookup: CDR1 MNHEY, CDR2 SMNVEV (reference sequence).

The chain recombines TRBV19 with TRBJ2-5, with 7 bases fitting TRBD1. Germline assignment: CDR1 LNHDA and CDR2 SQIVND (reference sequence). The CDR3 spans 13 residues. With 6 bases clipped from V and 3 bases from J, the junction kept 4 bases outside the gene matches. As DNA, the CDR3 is TGTGCCAGTAGCACCGGGACAGAAGAGACCCAGTACTTC. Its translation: CASSTGTEETQYF.

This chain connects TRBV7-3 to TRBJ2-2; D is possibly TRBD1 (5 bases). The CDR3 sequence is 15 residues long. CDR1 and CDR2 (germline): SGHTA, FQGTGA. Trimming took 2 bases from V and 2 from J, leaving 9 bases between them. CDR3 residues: CASSLGARNTGELFF. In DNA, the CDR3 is TGTGCCAGCAGCTTAGGGGCGAGAAACACCGGGGAGCTGTTTTTT.

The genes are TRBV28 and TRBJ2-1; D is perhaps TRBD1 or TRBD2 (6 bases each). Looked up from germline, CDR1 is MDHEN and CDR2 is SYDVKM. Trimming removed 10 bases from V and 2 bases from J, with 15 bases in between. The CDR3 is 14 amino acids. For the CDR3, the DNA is TGTGCCATACGGGGGCTGTACACCTACAATGAGCAGTTCTTC. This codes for CAIRGLYTYNEQFF. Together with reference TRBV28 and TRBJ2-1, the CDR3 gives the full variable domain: DVKVTQSSRYLVKRTGEKVFLECVQDMDHENMFWYRQDPGLGLRLIYFSYDVKMKEKGDIPEGYSVSREKKERFSLILESASTNQTSMYLCAIRGLYTYNEQFFGPGTRLTVL.

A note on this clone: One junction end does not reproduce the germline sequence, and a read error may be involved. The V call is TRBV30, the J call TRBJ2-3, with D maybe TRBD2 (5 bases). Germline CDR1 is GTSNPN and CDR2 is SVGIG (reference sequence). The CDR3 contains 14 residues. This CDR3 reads CAGSGGPRTDTQYF. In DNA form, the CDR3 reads TGTGCCGGGAGCGGTGGACCCCGCACAGATACGCAGTATTTT.

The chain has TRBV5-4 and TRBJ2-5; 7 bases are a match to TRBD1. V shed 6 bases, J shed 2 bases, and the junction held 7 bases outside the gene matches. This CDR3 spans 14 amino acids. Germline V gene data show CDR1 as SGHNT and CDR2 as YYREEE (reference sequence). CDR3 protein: CASTAQGQQETQYF. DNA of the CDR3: TGTGCCAGCACCGCTCAGGGACAGCAAGAGACCCAGTACTTC.

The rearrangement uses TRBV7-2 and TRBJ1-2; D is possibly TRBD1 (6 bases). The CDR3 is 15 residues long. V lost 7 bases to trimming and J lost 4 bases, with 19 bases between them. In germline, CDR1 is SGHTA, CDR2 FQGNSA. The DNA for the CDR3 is TGTGCCAGCAAAACAGGACAGAACCTTTTCTATGGCTACACCTTC. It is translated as CASKTGQNLFYGYTF.

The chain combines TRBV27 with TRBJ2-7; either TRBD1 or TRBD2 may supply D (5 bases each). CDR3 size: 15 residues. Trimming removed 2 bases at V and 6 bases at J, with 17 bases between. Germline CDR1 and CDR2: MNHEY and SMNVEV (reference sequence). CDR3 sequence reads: CASSLKAALGLEQYF. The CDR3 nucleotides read TGTGCCAGCAGTTTAAAAGCGGCTCTGGGGCTCGAGCAGTACTTC.

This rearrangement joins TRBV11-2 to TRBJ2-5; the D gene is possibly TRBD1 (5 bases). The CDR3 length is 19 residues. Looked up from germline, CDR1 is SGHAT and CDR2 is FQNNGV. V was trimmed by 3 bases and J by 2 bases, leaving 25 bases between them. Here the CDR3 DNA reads TGTGCCAGCAGCTTGGTCGGTTGGCAGGGAAGGTCCGATCAAGAGACCCAGTACTTC. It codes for CASSLVGWQGRSDQETQYF.

The CDR3 DNA reads TGTGCCACCAGCAGAGACACCGGGTTTACCTACAATGAGCAGTTCTTC. It yields the protein CATSRDTGFTYNEQFF. This chain uses TRBV15 with TRBJ2-1; no firm D call. Germline lookup yields CDR1 LNHNV and CDR2 YYDKDF (reference sequence). Trimming cost V 0 bases and J 2 bases, with 11 bases left between them. CDR3 length: 16 residues. Complete variable domain (other parts from reference TRBV15 and TRBJ2-1): DAMVIQNPRYQVTQFGKPVTLSCSQTLNHNVMYWYQQKSSQAPKLLFHYYDKDFNNEADTPDNFQSRRPNTSFCFLDIRSPGLGDTAMYLCATSRDTGFTYNEQFFGPGTRLTVL.

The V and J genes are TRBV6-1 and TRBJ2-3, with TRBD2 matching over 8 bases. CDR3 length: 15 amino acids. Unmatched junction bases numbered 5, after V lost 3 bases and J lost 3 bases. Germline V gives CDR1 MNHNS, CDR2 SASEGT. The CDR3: CASSDLPGGTDTQYF. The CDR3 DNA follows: TGTGCCAGCAGTGACCTCCCGGGGGGGACAGATACGCAGTATTTT.

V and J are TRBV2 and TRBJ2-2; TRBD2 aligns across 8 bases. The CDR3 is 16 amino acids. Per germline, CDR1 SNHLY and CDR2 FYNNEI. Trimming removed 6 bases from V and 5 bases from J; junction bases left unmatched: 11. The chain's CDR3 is CASRAWPGRGTGELFF. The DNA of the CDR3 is TGTGCCAGCAGGGCCTGGCCCGGGAGGGGGACCGGGGAGCTGTTTTTT. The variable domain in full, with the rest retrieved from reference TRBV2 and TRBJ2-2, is EPEVTQTPSHQVTQMGQEVILRCVPISNHLYFYWYRQILGQKVEFLVSFYNNEISEKSEIFDDQFSVERPDGSNFTLKIRSTKLEDSAMYFCASRAWPGRGTGELFFGEGSRLTVL.

CDR3 coding DNA: TGTGCCAGCAGCTTAGCCGTTCACATAACCGGGACCGCGATCAATGAGCAGTTCTTC. It yields the protein CASSLAVHITGTAINEQFF. The rearrangement links TRBV7-9 to TRBJ2-1; either TRBD1 or TRBD2 may fit D (5 bases each). The V end was cut by 0 bases, the J end by 6 bases, with 24 bases between. CDR3 size: 19 residues. Germline V gene sequence: CDR1 SEHNR, CDR2 FQNEAQ (reference sequence).

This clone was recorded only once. The CDR3 region has the DNA TGTGCCAGCTCTCCGACCAACCCCGGACGGAACTACAATGAGCAGTTCTTC. Its translation is CASSPTNPGRNYNEQFF. The chain carries TRBV18 and TRBJ2-1, with D hard to call. Deletions cut 6 bases from V and 3 bases from J, with 21 bases between. The length of the CDR3 is 17 residues. Germline lookup yields CDR1 KGHSH and CDR2 LQKENI.